This passage covers 14 T cell receptor beta chains from one sample sequenced in a study of cytomegalovirus exposure and HLA in healthy donors. PCR amplification relied on 60 Vbeta primers (plus 13 Jbeta primers). The assay was immunoSEQ multiplex PCR, and TCRdb's table has in-frame clones only and misses some. Of around 99,000 clones in the sample, about 86% were seen once. Sequenced input: PBMCs. The receptor source for this set is a woman aged 25-40 years in good health and CMV-seronegative.

The chain combines TRBV6-1 with TRBJ1-1, with D possibly TRBD1 on 6 matching bases. V lost 4 bases, J lost 4 bases, and 16 bases lay in between. From germline, CDR1 is MNHNS and CDR2 SASEGT. The CDR3 sequence is 15 residues long. CDR3 in amino acids: CASSAYPHRATEAFF. DNA of the CDR3: TGTGCCAGCAGTGCTTACCCTCACAGGGCCACTGAAGCTTTCTTT.

Written as DNA, the CDR3 is TGTGCCAGCAGTAGACTAGCGGGGGGGGGCACAGATACGCAGTATTTT. It is translated as CASSRLAGGGTDTQYF. The genes are TRBV2 and TRBJ2-3; 14 positions agree with TRBD2. J lost 1 base, V lost 5 bases, and 2 bases had no gene match. Germline CDR1 and CDR2: SNHLY and FYNNEI. The CDR3 is made up of 16 amino acids.

Here the CDR3 DNA reads TGTGCCAGTAGTCCGATCGATACAGGGTCCTACGAGCAGTACTTC. This sequence encodes CASSPIDTGSYEQYF. V is TRBV19 and J is TRBJ2-7; D might be TRBD1 (6 bases). V was cut by 5 bases and J by 1 base, with 15 bases left in between. Germline values: CDR1 LNHDA, CDR2 SQIVND (reference sequence). This CDR3 region has 15 residues.

The rearrangement links TRBV6-5 to TRBJ1-2, with 11 bases lining up with TRBD1. This CDR3 has 15 residues. The germline gives CDR1 MNHEY, CDR2 SVGAGI. V gave up 2 bases and J gave up 8 bases; unmatched junction bases: 7. The CDR3 loop reads CASSYGQGASNGYTF. For the CDR3, the DNA is TGTGCCAGCAGTTACGGACAGGGGGCCTCTAACGGCTACACCTTC.

The chain links TRBV18 to TRBJ2-7, with a weak D call TRBD2 (5 bases). V lost 3 bases, J lost 7 bases, and 16 bases lay in between. Germline values: CDR1 KGHSH, CDR2 LQKENI. This CDR3 is 14 amino acids long. CDR3 sequence: CASSPTTNYVEQYF. The CDR3, as DNA: TGTGCCAGCTCACCGACTACGAACTACGTTGAGCAGTACTTC.

The chain carries TRBV29-1 and TRBJ1-1; 7 nucleotides line up with TRBD1. V shed 5 bases, J shed 1 base, and the junction held 7 bases outside the gene matches. The germline CDR1 and CDR2 sequences are SQVTM and ANQGSEA. This CDR3 contains 14 residues. This CDR3 reads CSVSTGPSNTEAFF. CDR3 sequence (DNA): TGCAGCGTTTCGACAGGGCCATCGAACACTGAAGCTTTCTTT.

A single count supports this clone. The J gene is TRBJ2-1, the V gene TRBV6-5, with D possibly matching TRBD2 (6 bases). CDR3 length: 15 amino acids. The germline CDR1 and CDR2 sequences are MNHEY and SVGAGI. V was trimmed by 2 bases and J by 0 bases, leaving 8 bases between them. In nucleotides, the CDR3 is TGTGCCAGCAGTTACGGGAGGAGCTCCTACAATGAGCAGTTCTTC. Its protein is CASSYGRSSYNEQFF.

The chain carries TRBV7-8 and TRBJ2-5; the D is unclear. The length of the CDR3 is 14 residues. V shed 5 bases and J shed 5 bases, with 15 bases lying between them. Looked up from germline, CDR1 is SGHVS and CDR2 is FQNEAQ. Written as DNA, the CDR3 is TGTGCCAGCAGCCCCCCCAATTCCGGGGAGACCCAGTACTTC. Translation gives CASSPPNSGETQYF.

There are a few counts of this clone. The chain couples TRBV5-1 to TRBJ2-1; weak D call: TRBD2 (6 bases). CDR3 length: 18 amino acids. Trimming cost V 4 bases and J 5 bases, with 25 bases left between them. Germline loops: CDR1 SGHRS, CDR2 YFSETQ. The CDR3 protein is CASSLWGVWHLWDNEQFF. As DNA, the CDR3 is TGCGCCAGCAGCCTGTGGGGGGTTTGGCACCTTTGGGACAATGAGCAGTTCTTC.

The chain carries TRBV4-3 and TRBJ1-1, with 10 bases matching TRBD1. Germline values: CDR1 LGHNA, CDR2 YSLEER. V lost 0 bases and J lost 5; bases outside the gene matches: 9. The CDR3 is made up of 17 amino acids. CDR3 DNA sequence: TGCGCCAGCAGCCAAGATAAGACAGGGGGCTTTAGAACTGAAGCTTTCTTT. Residues: CASSQDKTGGFRTEAFF.

The chain is built from TRBV5-4 and TRBJ1-1; the D gene is possibly TRBD1 (6 bases). CDR3 size: 14 residues. Germline CDR1 SGHNT, CDR2 YYREEE (reference sequence). Trimming took 3 bases from V and 4 from J, leaving 13 bases between them. The CDR3 DNA follows: TGTGCCAGCAGCTCCGAAGGACAGCGCACTGAAGCTTTCTTT. It yields the protein CASSSEGQRTEAFF.

This clone was picked up a small number of times. The chain couples TRBV7-2 to TRBJ1-2; the D is unclear. Between the trimmed V and J ends, which lost 1 base and 7 bases, there was a span of 7 bases. Per germline, CDR1 SGHTA and CDR2 FQGNSA. The CDR3 is 12 amino acids. CDR3 sequence: CASSLDSGGYTF. The CDR3, as DNA: TGTGCCAGCAGCTTAGATTCGGGTGGCTACACCTTC. The full variable domain, with the rest looked up from reference TRBV7-2 and TRBJ1-2, is GAGVSQSPSNKVTEKGKDVELRCDPISGHTALYWYRQSLGQGLEFLIYFQGNSAPDKSGLPSDRFSAERTGGSVSTLTIQRTQQEDSAVYLCASSLDSGGYTFGSGTRLTVV.

V is TRBV6-4 and J is TRBJ2-3; D gene unclear. The CDR3 is 13 residues long. The V gene's germline CDR1 is MRHNA and CDR2 SNTAGT. V was pared by 3 bases and J by 3 bases, with 7 bases between. CDR3 DNA sequence: TGTGCCAGCAGTGATTTGGAGACAGATACGCAGTATTTT. Protein: CASSDLETDTQYF.

This clone was detected only once. This chain joins TRBV5-4 and TRBJ2-7, with a tentative D call TRBD1 (6 bases). The germline CDR1 and CDR2 sequences are SGHNT and YYREEE (reference sequence). This CDR3 comprises 15 residues. V was cut by 4 bases and J by 1 base, with 15 bases left in between. CDR3 sequence reads: CASSLPGTISYEQYF. In DNA form, the CDR3 reads TGTGCCAGCAGCCTCCCCGGGACAATTTCCTACGAGCAGTACTTC.